Listed below are T cell receptor beta chains from one sample, sequenced in a study of vaccination effects on CD4 cells after COVID-19. The assay was immunoSEQ multiplex PCR, and TCRdb's table has in-frame clones only and misses some. Seen here are under 30,000 clones, more than 65% observed once, and the top ten hold around 22%. The antigens of these receptors remain unknown. The source was CD4+ T cells from PBMCs cultured with HCoV-NL63 spike peptides, collected before COVID-19 vaccination. The receptor set was obtained from a human donor who received a COVID-19 vaccine. The CDR3 runs from the conserved cysteine through the conserved F or W. A D gene is named only where the DNA matches it firmly. Size values are once, few and many counts, or a class for expanded clones, and some rows have none.

V gene	clone size	J gene	D gene	CDR3 protein	CDR3 DNA
TRBV7-8	-	TRBJ2-3	-	CASSASQALTDTQYF	TGTGCCAGCAGCGCCTCTCAGGCCCTTACAGATACGCAGTATTTT
TRBV4-1	-	TRBJ2-1	TRBD2	CASSQYVASGRNEQFF	TGCGCCAGCAGCCAATATGTGGCTAGCGGGAGAAATGAGCAGTTCTTC
TRBV2	-	TRBJ2-2	-	CASRTGSTGELFF	TGTGCCAGCCGTACAGGTTCCACCGGGGAGCTGTTTTTT
TRBV28	-	TRBJ2-1	TRBD1	CASSFNRGAYNEQFF	TGTGCCAGCAGTTTTAACAGGGGCGCCTACAATGAGCAGTTCTTC
TRBV6-5	-	TRBJ2-7	-	CASSFGTKSYEQYF	TGTGCCAGCAGTTTCGGGACAAAGTCCTACGAGCAGTACTTC
TRBV6-5	-	TRBJ1-1	-	CASSYGGGTEAFF	TGTGCCAGCAGCTATGGCGGGGGAACTGAAGCTTTCTTT
TRBV2	few	TRBJ2-3	TRBD2	CASKLAGSTDTQYF	TGTGCCAGCAAGCTAGCGGGGAGCACAGATACGCAGTATTTT
TRBV27	few	TRBJ2-2	-	CASSLYSRNGELFF	TGTGCCAGCAGTTTATACAGCCGAAACGGGGAGCTGTTTTTT
TRBV23-1	-	TRBJ1-3	-	CASSRTVLFSGNTIYF	TGCGCCAGCAGCCGGACAGTCTTATTCTCTGGAAACACCATATATTTT
TRBV7-9	-	TRBJ2-3	-	CASSQTTADTQYF	TGTGCCAGCAGCCAGACAACCGCTGATACGCAGTATTTT
TRBV3-1/TRBV3-2	-	TRBJ2-7	-	CASSRHGYEQYF	TGTGCCAGCAGCCGCCACGGGTACGAGCAGTACTTC
TRBV30	-	TRBJ1-1	-	CAWSRPRTFTSMNTEAFF	TGTGCCTGGAGCAGACCCCGGACCTTTACCTCCATGAACACTGAAGCTTTCTTT
TRBV7-7	-	TRBJ2-5	-	CASSSSWGDQETQYF	TGTGCTAGCAGCTCCTCATGGGGGGACCAAGAGACCCAGTACTTC
TRBV6-5	-	TRBJ1-5	-	CASSLRGRNQPQHF	TGTGCCAGCAGTCTCCGGGGGCGCAATCAGCCCCAGCATTTT
TRBV3-1/TRBV3-2	-	TRBJ2-2	TRBD2	CASSQLPPASGRTGELFF	TGTGCCAGCAGCCAACTTCCCCCGGCTAGCGGGAGAACCGGGGAGCTGTTTTTT